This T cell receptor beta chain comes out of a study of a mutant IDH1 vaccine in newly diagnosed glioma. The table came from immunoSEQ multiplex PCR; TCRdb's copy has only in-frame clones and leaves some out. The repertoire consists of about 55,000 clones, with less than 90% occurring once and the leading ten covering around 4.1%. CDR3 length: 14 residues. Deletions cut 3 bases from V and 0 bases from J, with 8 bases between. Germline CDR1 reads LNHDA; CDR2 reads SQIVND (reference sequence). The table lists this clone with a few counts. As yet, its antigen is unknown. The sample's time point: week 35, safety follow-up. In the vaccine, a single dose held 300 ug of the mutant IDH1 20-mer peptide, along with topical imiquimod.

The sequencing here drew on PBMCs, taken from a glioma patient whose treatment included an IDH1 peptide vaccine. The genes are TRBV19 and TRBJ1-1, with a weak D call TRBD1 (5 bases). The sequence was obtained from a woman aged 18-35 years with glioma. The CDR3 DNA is TGTGCCAGTAGTATGGCAGGGTTGAACACTGAAGCTTTCTTT. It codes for CASSMAGLNTEAFF.